This passage covers 5 T cell receptor beta chains from one sample sequenced in a study of shared clonotypes between healthy human individuals. Some clones are missing from TCRdb's copy, which holds only in-frame ones; the method was immunoSEQ multiplex PCR. The table lists roughly 1,100,000 clones, roughly 75% of them singletons. The material sequenced was memory CD4+ T cells sorted from blood. Subset defined: CD45RA-negative fraction. The receptor source for this set is a man aged 18 to 29 in good health.

The chain has TRBV2 and TRBJ2-7; possible D gene TRBD2, 5 bases. Germline values: CDR1 SNHLY, CDR2 FYNNEI. The CDR3 spans 14 residues. V lost 6 bases, J lost 0 bases, and 12 bases lay in between. CDR3 in amino acids: CASRPKRDSYEQYF. The CDR3 DNA reads as TGTGCCAGCAGACCGAAACGGGACTCCTACGAGCAGTACTTC.

V is TRBV25-1 and J is TRBJ2-3; TRBD2 might be the D (5 bases). The CDR3 consists of 15 residues. Germline V gene lookup returns CDR1 MGHDK and CDR2 SYGVNS. V was trimmed by 6 bases and J by 1 base, leaving 14 bases between them. The CDR3 sequence is CASRGRRAGTDTQYF. The CDR3 DNA is TGTGCCAGCAGGGGGAGAAGGGCAGGCACAGATACGCAGTATTTT.

The chain recombines TRBV7-9 with TRBJ2-1; 13 bases line up with TRBD2. In germline, CDR1 is SEHNR, CDR2 FQNEAQ (reference sequence). The trim removed 6 bases at V and 9 bases at J, leaving 8 bases unmatched. The CDR3 has 15 residues. The CDR3 coding sequence is TGTGCCAGCAGTCCCACTAGCGGGAGGGCCTCTGAGCAGTTCTTC. It yields the protein CASSPTSGRASEQFF. The complete variable domain, with remaining parts taken from reference TRBV7-9 and TRBJ2-1, reads DTGVSQNPRHKITKRGQNVTFRCDPISEHNRLYWYRQTLGQGPEFLTYFQNEAQLEKSRLLSDRFSAERPKGSFSTLEIQRTEQGDSAMYLCASSPTSGRASEQFFGPGTRLTVL.

A single count supports this clone. The rearrangement joins TRBV5-1 to TRBJ1-5, with D hard to call. The CDR3 is made up of 15 amino acids. The germline V and J ends were trimmed by 0 bases and 3 bases, with 10 bases remaining between them. The germline V gene encodes CDR1 SGHRS and CDR2 YFSETQ. The CDR3 loop reads CASSLDPGINQPQHF. In DNA form, the CDR3 reads TGCGCCAGCAGCTTGGATCCGGGGATCAATCAGCCCCAGCATTTT.

The rearrangement links TRBV6-6 to TRBJ1-5, with D unclear. V was cut by 11 bases and J by 1 base, with 12 bases left in between. The CDR3 covers 13 residues. CDR1 is MNHNY, CDR2 SVGAGI, per germline (reference sequence). As DNA, the CDR3 is TGTGCCTCCATGGAGCAGAGCAATCAGCCCCAGCATTTT. Protein product: CASMEQSNQPQHF.